This passage covers 14 T cell receptor beta chains from one sample sequenced in a study of chemoradiotherapy in HPV16-positive cancers. Clones were sequenced by immunoSEQ multiplex PCR, and TCRdb holds only the in-frame ones, with some missing. The sample records several thousand clones, roughly 84% being singletons. The material was tumor tissue, obtained from a patient who underwent chemoradiotherapy. Receptors were obtained from a human donor with HPV-associated anogenital cancer.

CDR3 DNA sequence: TGTGCCAGTAGTTCCTATGGGGGAAGTGGCTACACCTTC. Its translation is CASSSYGGSGYTF. The V call is TRBV19, the J call TRBJ1-2; D may be TRBD1 (5 bases). CDR1 and CDR2 (germline): LNHDA, SQIVND (reference sequence). Trimming left V 5 bases short and J 7 bases short, with 14 bases between. The CDR3 is 13 residues long.

V gene TRBV7-8 combines with J gene TRBJ2-1; a possible D gene is TRBD2 (6 bases). Germline V gene sequence: CDR1 SGHVS, CDR2 FQNEAQ. V lost 2 bases to trimming and J lost 3 bases, with 11 bases between them. The CDR3 has 15 residues. The CDR3 DNA follows: TGTGCCAGCAGCTTAATAAGGGGAGGCTACAATGAGCAGTTCTTC. Translation gives CASSLIRGGYNEQFF.

This clone showed up just once. The chain employs TRBV6-1 and TRBJ1-2; D unresolved. CDR1 and CDR2 (germline): MNHNS, SASEGT. Trimming removed 3 bases from V and 3 bases from J, with 17 bases in between. The CDR3 spans 16 residues. For the CDR3, the DNA is TGTGCCAGCAGTGAGGTGGTGGGCCACCTTGACTATGGCTACACCTTC. Protein: CASSEVVGHLDYGYTF.

This clone appeared a single time. This chain connects TRBV6-6 to TRBJ1-1; 7 bases match TRBD1. CDR3 length: 15 amino acids. CDR1 is MNHNY, CDR2 SVGAGI, per germline (reference sequence). The J segment lost 3 bases and the V segment lost 5 bases, leaving 9 bases of the junction unmatched. The CDR3 bases are TGTGCCAGCAGTAACCGCAGGGGGAGGGACACTGAAGCTTTCTTT. This codes for CASSNRRGRDTEAFF.

The chain recombines TRBV28 with TRBJ2-7, with D perhaps matching TRBD2 (7 bases). This CDR3 contains 14 residues. The ends were cut back, 4 bases at V and 3 bases at J, with 13 bases in the middle. Germline V gene lookup returns CDR1 MDHEN and CDR2 SYDVKM. As DNA, the CDR3 is TGTGCCAGCAGTTCCCCGGGGGGCAGCTACGAGCAGTACTTC. As protein: CASSSPGGSYEQYF. The whole variable domain, filled in from reference TRBV28 and TRBJ2-7, reads DVKVTQSSRYLVKRTGEKVFLECVQDMDHENMFWYRQDPGLGLRLIYFSYDVKMKEKGDIPEGYSVSREKKERFSLILESASTNQTSMYLCASSSPGGSYEQYFGPGTRLTVT.

The V gene is TRBV7-2, the J gene TRBJ2-5; D possibly matches TRBD1 or TRBD2 (5 bases each). Germline-derived CDR1 and CDR2 are SGHTA and FQGNSA. The V end lost 3 bases, the J end lost 10 bases, and 24 bases lay between the germline ends. CDR3 length equals 16 residues. The CDR3 is CASSFGSSGAWDGQYF. CDR3 coding DNA: TGTGCCAGCAGCTTCGGTTCGTCCGGGGCTTGGGATGGCCAGTACTTC.

This clone came up a few times. The chain couples TRBV7-3 to TRBJ1-1, with 9 bases aligning to TRBD1. This CDR3 is 13 amino acids long. Losses at the gene ends were 6 bases for V and 11 bases for J; bases not matched to a gene: 10. The germline CDR1 and CDR2 sequences are SGHTA and FQGTGA. The CDR3 sequence: CASSTGTGMVAFF. For the CDR3, the DNA is TGTGCCAGCAGTACCGGGACAGGGATGGTGGCTTTCTTT.

The V call is TRBV28, the J call TRBJ2-3; D is perhaps TRBD2 (6 bases). The CDR3 has 15 residues. The V gene lost 6 bases and the J gene lost 3 bases, with 16 bases spanning the gap. Germline V lookup: CDR1 MDHEN, CDR2 SYDVKM. The CDR3 reads CASRGTGGGTDTQYF. DNA for the CDR3: TGTGCCAGCAGGGGAACCGGGGGAGGAACAGATACGCAGTATTTT.

This chain joins TRBV27 and TRBJ1-2, with 8 bases lining up with TRBD1. The V gene end was trimmed by 8 bases and the J gene end by 8 bases; junction bases not matched to a gene: 10. This CDR3 comprises 13 residues. Germline V gives CDR1 MNHEY, CDR2 SMNVEV (reference sequence). In DNA, the CDR3 is TGTGCCAGCGGTGGTCACAGGGGGGGCGGCTACACCTTC. Translation: CASGGHRGGGYTF.

The genes are TRBV15 and TRBJ1-2; D gene unclear. The V and J ends lost 5 bases and 4 bases respectively, with 14 bases between them. The germline V gene encodes CDR1 LNHNV and CDR2 YYDKDF (reference sequence). This CDR3 is built from 14 residues. The CDR3, as DNA: TGTGCCACCAGCTCCAGGACGACGGGCTATGGCTACACCTTC. As protein: CATSSRTTGYGYTF. Supplemented by reference TRBV15 and TRBJ1-2, the full variable domain reads DAMVIQNPRYQVTQFGKPVTLSCSQTLNHNVMYWYQQKSSQAPKLLFHYYDKDFNNEADTPDNFQSRRPNTSFCFLDIRSPGLGDTAMYLCATSSRTTGYGYTFGSGTRLTVV.

This clone was seen a few times. The CDR3 here is CASSEGQVESPLHF. The CDR3 region has the DNA TGCGCCAGCAGCGAGGGACAGGTAGAATCACCCCTCCACTTT. V gene TRBV5-1 combines with J gene TRBJ1-6; 8 bases line up with TRBD1. After removal of 4 bases from V and 10 bases from J, the junction contained 7 bases not matched to a gene. Germline V gene data show CDR1 as SGHRS and CDR2 as YFSETQ. CDR3 length: 14 amino acids. Full variable domain (remainder filled in from reference TRBV5-1 and TRBJ1-6): KAGVTQTPRYLIKTRGQQVTLSCSPISGHRSVSWYQQTPGQGLQFLFEYFSETQRNKGNFPGRFSGRQFSNSRSEMNVSTLELGDSALYLCASSEGQVESPLHFGNGTRLTVT.

The CDR3 DNA reads TGTGCCAGCACCTGGACAGGGGGCTCGGTGAACACTGAAGCTTTCTTT. This codes for CASTWTGGSVNTEAFF. This sequence joins TRBV6-6 and TRBJ1-1, with TRBD1 matching over 11 bases. There are 16 residues in the CDR3. V trimming: 7 bases; J trimming: 0 bases; junction bases outside the gene matches: 7. The germline V gene encodes CDR1 MNHNY and CDR2 SVGAGI (reference sequence).

A note on this clone: Within the sample, other DNA sequences also encode this same CDR3. This chain uses TRBV19 with TRBJ2-5; 9 nucleotides agree with TRBD1. The CDR3 consists of 14 residues. In germline, CDR1 is LNHDA, CDR2 SQIVND (reference sequence). J gave up 4 bases and V 5 bases, and 5 bases lay outside the gene matches. The CDR3 DNA reads TGTGCCAGTAGTCTGGGACAGGGTGTAGAGACCCAGTACTTC. Translating it yields CASSLGQGVETQYF.

This chain uses TRBV5-5 with TRBJ1-5, with 8 nucleotides matching TRBD1. From germline, CDR1 is SGHKS and CDR2 YYEKEE (reference sequence). V gave up 0 bases and J gave up 7 bases; unmatched junction bases: 6. This CDR3 is built from 15 residues. CDR3 in DNA: TGTGCCAGCAGCTTGGACAGGGGGTGGTCCCAGCCCCAGCATTTT. Its protein is CASSLDRGWSQPQHF.